One sample yielded the 20 T cell receptor beta chains listed below, sequenced in a study of CD8 T cells in Susac syndrome. With random hexamers, 0.5 to 1 ug RNA was reverse transcribed. TCRdb re-derived calls from the immunoSEQ multiplex PCR reads in MiXCR, one entry per CDR3 protein. The table has over 150,000 distinct CDR3 sequences, 95% to 96% seen once. Sequencing was carried out using CD4+ T cells from PBMCs. The receptors derive from a human donor with Susac syndrome.

This chain joins TRBV2 and TRBJ2-7; D unclear. The CDR3 contains 13 residues. V was shortened by 6 bases and J by 6 bases, with 15 bases between the two germline ends. Germline V gene lookup returns CDR1 SNHLY and CDR2 FYNNEI. CDR3 coding DNA: TGTGCCAGCAGCGTTTCAGGATTGGCCGAGCAGTACTTC. It encodes CASSVSGLAEQYF.

J is TRBJ1-2 and V is TRBV28; 8 positions match TRBD1. Germline V CDR1 and CDR2: MDHEN, SYDVKM. After removal of 3 bases from V and 1 base from J, the junction contained 7 bases not matched to a gene. The CDR3 has 16 amino acids. This CDR3 reads CASSLRGQGGNYGYTF. CDR3 nucleotides: TGTGCCAGCAGTTTGAGAGGACAGGGCGGTAACTATGGCTACACCTTC.

The V gene is TRBV4-3, the J gene TRBJ2-2; TRBD1 is a possible D gene (6 bases). The V gene lost 0 bases and the J gene lost 12 bases, with 17 bases spanning the gap. The CDR3 totals 15 residues. Germline CDR1 is LGHNA and CDR2 is YSLEER. The CDR3 sequence is CASSQDGLGQGKLFF. CDR3 nucleotides: TGCGCCAGCAGCCAAGATGGGTTAGGGCAGGGGAAGCTGTTTTTT.

The chain uses TRBV20-1 and TRBJ1-5; 9 bases agree with TRBD1. Losses at the gene ends were 5 bases for V and 5 bases for J; bases not matched to a gene: 7. The CDR3 totals 14 residues. Germline CDR1 and CDR2: DFQATT and SNEGSKA (reference sequence). The CDR3 protein is CSAPPTGGDQPQHF. CDR3 bases: TGCAGTGCTCCCCCCACAGGGGGCGATCAGCCCCAGCATTTT.

This chain uses TRBV20-1 with TRBJ1-2; TRBD1 aligns across 8 bases. Looked up from germline, CDR1 is DFQATT and CDR2 is SNEGSKA (reference sequence). The V segment lost 4 bases and the J segment 8 bases; nucleotides outside the gene matches: 6. The CDR3 length is 12 residues. CDR3 in DNA: TGCAGTGCTACTTCGACAGGGGACGGCTACACCTTC. Its translation: CSATSTGDGYTF.

The chain is built from TRBV5-6 and TRBJ2-5; D gene unclear. Per germline, CDR1 SGHDT and CDR2 YYEEEE. The V end lost 4 bases, the J end lost 7 bases, and 17 bases lay between the germline ends. The CDR3 has 14 amino acids. Here the CDR3 reads CASSRLSRPGTQYF. The CDR3 coding sequence is TGTGCCAGCAGCCGTCTTAGTCGGCCGGGGACCCAGTACTTC.

The chain recombines TRBV20-1 with TRBJ2-1; D uncertain. V gave up 8 bases and J gave up 2 bases, with 13 bases separating them. The CDR3 consists of 13 residues. Germline CDR1 and CDR2: DFQATT and SNEGSKA (reference sequence). The CDR3 DNA follows: TGCAGTTCATTTAGGCAGGCCTACAATGAGCAGTTCTTC. Protein: CSSFRQAYNEQFF.

This chain links TRBV9 with TRBJ2-1; D possibly corresponds to TRBD2 (5 bases). CDR3 length: 17 residues. V lost 0 bases and J 0 bases, leaving 13 bases between the germline ends. Germline-derived CDR1 and CDR2 are SGDLS and YYNGEE. The CDR3 sequence: CASSVGDSESSYNEQFF. The CDR3 bases are TGTGCCAGCAGCGTAGGGGATAGCGAGAGCTCCTACAATGAGCAGTTCTTC.

The chain recombines TRBV12-3 or TRBV12-4 with TRBJ1-1, with a tentative D call TRBD1 (5 bases). The CDR3 is 13 residues long. Trimming removed 2 bases from V and 4 bases from J, with 8 bases in between. Here the CDR3 reads CASSLQGSTEAFF. CDR3 in DNA: TGTGCCAGCAGTTTACAGGGAAGCACTGAAGCTTTCTTT.

This clonotype occurred once. This rearrangement joins TRBV12-3 or TRBV12-4 to TRBJ1-5; tentatively, D is TRBD1 (6 bases). The CDR3 has 13 residues. The ends were cut back, 3 bases at V and 6 bases at J, with 9 bases in the middle. The CDR3, as DNA: TGTGCCAGCAGTTTTACAGGGCCTCAGCCCCAGCATTTT. Translation: CASSFTGPQPQHF.

The gene calls are TRBV7-2 and TRBJ2-3; D is uncertain. V was pared by 1 base and J by 0 bases, with 8 bases between. Germline values: CDR1 SGHTA, CDR2 FQGNSA. This CDR3 is 15 amino acids long. The CDR3 region is CASSLVASSTDTQYF. DNA for the CDR3: TGTGCCAGCAGCTTAGTCGCGTCGAGCACAGATACGCAGTATTTT.

The chain recombines TRBV18 with TRBJ2-5; TRBD1 might be the D (5 bases). V lost 6 bases and J lost 3, with 8 bases in between. The CDR3 contains 12 residues. CDR1 KGHSH and CDR2 LQKENI come from the germline V gene. The CDR3 nucleotides read TGTGCCAGCTCCCAGACAGAAGAGACCCAGTACTTC. As protein: CASSQTEETQYF.

CDR3 residues: CATRGVTETQYF. Here the CDR3 DNA reads TGTGCCACCCGGGGGGTCACGGAGACCCAGTACTTC. The chain is built from TRBV24-1 and TRBJ2-5, with 7 nucleotides matching TRBD2. The V and J ends lost 9 bases and 5 bases, in that order; junction bases with no gene match: 5. The germline V gene encodes CDR1 KGHDR and CDR2 SFDVKD. The length of the CDR3 is 12 residues.

The V call is TRBV28, the J call TRBJ2-7, with D perhaps TRBD1 (6 bases). The CDR3 is 15 residues long. Trimming pared 7 bases from V and 1 base from J, leaving 17 bases between. The germline V gene encodes CDR1 MDHEN and CDR2 SYDVKM. As DNA, the CDR3 is TGTGCCAGCAAAGGGGGAAACATACCATCCTACGAGCAGTACTTC. This encodes CASKGGNIPSYEQYF.

J is TRBJ1-1 and V is TRBV15, with no clear D. Trimming pared 2 bases from V and 3 bases from J, leaving 7 bases between. Looked up from germline, CDR1 is LNHNV and CDR2 is YYDKDF (reference sequence). CDR3 length: 13 residues. CDR3 sequence (DNA): TGTGCCACCAGCAGACAGAGGGACACTGAAGCTTTCTTT. It is translated as CATSRQRDTEAFF. Full variable domain (missing parts from reference TRBV15 and TRBJ1-1): DAMVIQNPRYQVTQFGKPVTLSCSQTLNHNVMYWYQQKSSQAPKLLFHYYDKDFNNEADTPDNFQSRRPNTSFCFLDIRSPGLGDTAMYLCATSRQRDTEAFFGQGTRLTVV.

The chain joins TRBV7-9 to TRBJ1-1; TRBD1 might be the D (6 bases). V lost 6 bases to trimming and J lost 6 bases, with 14 bases between them. CDR3 length: 13 residues. CDR1 is SEHNR, CDR2 FQNEAQ, per germline (reference sequence). CDR3 DNA sequence: TGTGCCAGCAGACCACAGGGTATCTCTGAAGCTTTCTTT. This codes for CASRPQGISEAFF. The entire variable domain, with the rest obtained from reference TRBV7-9 and TRBJ1-1, is as follows: DTGVSQNPRHKITKRGQNVTFRCDPISEHNRLYWYRQTLGQGPEFLTYFQNEAQLEKSRLLSDRFSAERPKGSFSTLEIQRTEQGDSAMYLCASRPQGISEAFFGQGTRLTVV.

V gene TRBV29-1 combines with J gene TRBJ1-3; D unclear. The germline V and J ends were trimmed by 4 bases and 4 bases, with 5 bases remaining between them. Germline-derived CDR1 and CDR2 are SQVTM and ANQGSEA. This CDR3 comprises 11 residues. CDR3 DNA: TGCAGCGTTGTATTGGGAAACACCATATATTTT. It codes for CSVVLGNTIYF.

V is TRBV2 and J is TRBJ1-1, with D perhaps TRBD1 (5 bases). Germline lookup yields CDR1 SNHLY and CDR2 FYNNEI. Trimming stripped 4 bases from V and 1 base from J, with 7 bases between. This CDR3 spans 13 amino acids. The CDR3 protein is CASSGQGNTEAFF. The CDR3 bases are TGTGCCAGCAGTGGGCAGGGGAACACTGAAGCTTTCTTT.

This chain connects TRBV7-3 to TRBJ2-3; weak D call: TRBD2 (6 bases). Trimming pared 1 base from V and 4 bases from J, leaving 12 bases between. There are 15 residues in the CDR3. Germline V gene sequence: CDR1 SGHTA, CDR2 FQGTGA. CDR3 loop: CASSLINGGSDTQYF. The CDR3 nucleotides read TGTGCCAGCAGCTTAATCAACGGGGGATCAGATACGCAGTATTTT.

J is TRBJ1-1 and V is TRBV2; TRBD1 is a possible D gene (6 bases). With 7 bases removed from V and 1 base from J, the gap between germline ends came to 19 bases. The CDR3 spans 16 residues. The germline V gene encodes CDR1 SNHLY and CDR2 FYNNEI. The CDR3 DNA reads TGTGCCAGCAAGGGCAGGGGCTTGTCGCGGAACACTGAAGCTTTCTTT. Its translation is CASKGRGLSRNTEAFF.